This T cell receptor beta chain was obtained from a study of CD8 T cells in ankylosing spondylitis (dated by TCRdb to between 2016 and 2019). Background for the entire study: The study profiled T cell receptor beta repertoires in healthy donors and ankylosing spondylitis patients to find disease-linked TCR variants. In total, the full study cohort was made up of some 110 healthy donors and 20 to 25 ankylosing spondylitis patients. Peripheral blood was sampled, and synovial fluid was also collected from ankylosing spondylitis patients.

The table lists this clonotype with many counts. Its cognate antigen has yet to be identified. Nothing much larger sits one base from this clone, and base qualities are not available. Synovial fluid samples were paired with blood samples taken from the same ankylosing spondylitis patients. CDR1 and CDR2 are drawn from the germline V gene: SGHTA, FQGNSA. The germline ends are 7 bases apart after V is trimmed by 3 bases and J by 1 base. Measured from the cysteine to the phenylalanine, the CDR3 is 14 residues long. The DNA shown is the 42-base CDR3, in frame from base 1. The instrument given in TCRdb is Illumina HiSeq 2500. Quantitative 5'-RACE with molecular barcodes was the method used to prepare the TCR beta libraries. The authors processed their data as follows. Disease-linked TCR variants were identified with a new computational method built on a probabilistic model of VDJ rearrangement. Starting from the raw public reads, TCRdb applied fastp trimming at Q25, assembled clones with MiXCR and retained in-frame beta chains. One record per CDR3 amino acid sequence lists the most common genes and DNA. TCRdb assigned the V and J calls; the authors' analysis was not used. This sample lists about 140,000 distinct CDR3 sequences; approximately 9.2% were detected once. The ten largest clones capture approximately 7% of the sample.

Overall study results and their limits: Blood from ankylosing spondylitis patients appeared to be characterized by a TCR beta motif composed of about eight highly homologous amino acid variants. The disease-linked clones were reported to be significantly enriched in matched synovial fluid samples from ankylosing spondylitis patients. The disease-linked clones had a CD8+ phenotype and were found at relatively low frequencies in peripheral blood. Some motif variants had previously been reported in the synovial fluid and blood of reactive arthritis patients, which suggests shared mechanisms of disease initiation.

The sample taken for sequencing was synovial fluid, either unsorted or a sorted T cell fraction (not recorded which). The sequence is built from TRBV7-2 and TRBJ1-5; no D segment can be confidently identified. This receptor was identified in a male donor with ankylosing spondylitis. The encoded CDR3 is CASSLGWSNQPQHF. The sequence in DNA is TGTGCCAGCAGCTTGGGGTGGAGCAATCAGCCCCAGCATTTT.